This TCR beta chain was captured by sequencing in a study of blood T cell repertoires in COVID-19. Study information: In each case, the material was cDNA or gDNA derived from T cells, B-cell-depleted T cells, or PBMCs.

Germline V gene lookup returns CDR1 SGHVS and CDR2 FNYEAQ. The CDR3 length is 15 residues. V lost 4 bases and J lost 5; bases outside the gene matches: 9. In the authors' methods: Estimates of nucleated cell counts were drawn from the amplification of reference gene primers. TCRdb's table, derived via immunoSEQ multiplex PCR, lists solely in-frame clones and lacks some. That table furnishes V, J and clone size, whereas the DNA furnished D and trimming. The table lists about 88,000 clones, over 75% of them singletons. The sequencing sample was made of peripheral blood. The receptor was derived from a man older than 75 with acute or convalescent COVID-19. The chain couples TRBV7-6 to TRBJ1-1; 8 bases are a match to TRBD1. The DNA of the CDR3 is TGTGCCAGCAGCTCGGCGGGGACAGGAGGGACTGAAGCTTTCTTT. Protein product: CASSSAGTGGTEAFF. The variable domain in full, with the rest retrieved from reference TRBV7-6 and TRBJ1-1, is GAGVSQSPRYKVTKRGQDVALRCDPISGHVSLYWYRQALGQGPEFLTYFNYEAQQDKSGLPNDRFSAERPEGSISTLTIQRTEQRDSAMYRCASSSAGTGGTEAFFGQGTRLTVV.